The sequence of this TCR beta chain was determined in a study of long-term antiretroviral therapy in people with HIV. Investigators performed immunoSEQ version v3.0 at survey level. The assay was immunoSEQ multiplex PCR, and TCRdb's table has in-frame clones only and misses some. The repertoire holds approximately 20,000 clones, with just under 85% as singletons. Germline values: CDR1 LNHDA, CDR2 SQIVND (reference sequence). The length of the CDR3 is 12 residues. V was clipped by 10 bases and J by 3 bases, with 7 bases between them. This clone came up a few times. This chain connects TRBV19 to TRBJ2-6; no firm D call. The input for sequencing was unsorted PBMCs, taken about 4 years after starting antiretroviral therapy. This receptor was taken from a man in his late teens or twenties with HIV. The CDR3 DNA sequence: TGTGCCACCCTATTTGGGGCCAACGTCCTGACTTTC. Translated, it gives CATLFGANVLTF.